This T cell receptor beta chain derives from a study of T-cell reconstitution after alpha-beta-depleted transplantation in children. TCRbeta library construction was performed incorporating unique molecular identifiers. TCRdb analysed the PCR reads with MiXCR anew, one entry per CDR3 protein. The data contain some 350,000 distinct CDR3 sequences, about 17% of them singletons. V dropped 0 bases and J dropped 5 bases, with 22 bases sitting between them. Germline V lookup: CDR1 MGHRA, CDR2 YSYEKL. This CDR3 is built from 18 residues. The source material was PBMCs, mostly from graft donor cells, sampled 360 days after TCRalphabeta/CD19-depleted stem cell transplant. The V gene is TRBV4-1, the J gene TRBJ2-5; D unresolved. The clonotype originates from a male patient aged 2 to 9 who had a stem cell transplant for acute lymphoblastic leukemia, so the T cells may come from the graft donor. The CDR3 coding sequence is TGCGCCAGCAGCCAAGATTGGTGGAAGGCCCCCCGGCGGGAGACCCAGTACTTC. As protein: CASSQDWWKAPRRETQYF.